This TCR beta chain was captured in a study of shared clonotypes between healthy human individuals. Broader study findings: Shared clonotypes across all four donors exceeded non-shared ones in generation probability.

Per germline, CDR1 MNHNS and CDR2 SASEGT. Trimming stripped 11 bases from V and 0 bases from J, with 17 bases between. The CDR3 length is 15 residues. Clones were read by immunoSEQ multiplex PCR, and TCRdb kept only the in-frame ones, dropping some. The sample has about 2.4 million clones, just over 90% seen once. Donors, without exception, were Caucasian adults residing in Nashville, Tennessee. In the case of this clone: Its target is unknown.

The sample taken for sequencing was naive CD4+ T cells sorted from blood. Noted subset: CD45RA+ positively selected. This clonotype was obtained from a man in his late teens or twenties in good health. The V gene is TRBV6-1, the J gene TRBJ1-5; TRBD1 might be the D (5 bases). As DNA, the CDR3 is TGTGCCGGGGGGAGGGCAGGCTATAGCAATCAGCCCCAGCATTTT. Translation gives CAGGRAGYSNQPQHF.